One sample yielded the 31 T cell receptor beta chains listed below, sequenced in a study of OX40 agonist ivuxolimab in advanced cancers. The assay was immunoSEQ multiplex PCR, and TCRdb's table has in-frame clones only and misses some. The table includes tens of thousands of clones, 75% to 85% detected once. The material sequenced was CD4+ or CD8+ T cells sorted from blood, taken in a trial of the OX40 agonist ivuxolimab. These TCRs come from an adult with an advanced solid tumor such as melanoma, head and neck, liver or kidney cancer.

The chain joins TRBV2 to TRBJ1-3, with a possible D match to TRBD1 (5 bases). The germline gives CDR1 SNHLY, CDR2 FYNNEI. V lost 0 bases and J lost 1, with 13 bases in between. The CDR3 loop spans 17 amino acids. CDR3 in amino acids: CASSEARDGLSGNTIYF. DNA of the CDR3: TGTGCCAGCAGTGAAGCTAGGGACGGACTATCTGGAAACACCATATATTTT.

This chain connects TRBV10-3 to TRBJ1-4; no clear D. Trimming took off 7 bases at V and 4 bases at J, with 10 bases between the two ends. The CDR3 is made up of 13 amino acids. The V gene's germline CDR1 is ENHRY and CDR2 SYGVKD. The CDR3 DNA reads as TGTGCCATCAAGGAGGGAGATAATGAAAAACTGTTTTTT. Its translation is CAIKEGDNEKLFF.

The chain employs TRBV5-1 and TRBJ2-7; 7 nucleotides align to TRBD2. Trimming at V came to 3 bases and at J to 2 bases, leaving 14 bases not matched to a gene. The germline V gene encodes CDR1 SGHRS and CDR2 YFSETQ. The CDR3 has 17 residues. As DNA, the CDR3 is TGCGCCAGCAGCTCCCAAGGGGAAAGGGAGGGTACCTACGAGCAGTACTTC. It is translated as CASSSQGEREGTYEQYF.

J is TRBJ1-1 and V is TRBV6-5; TRBD1 matches 10 bases. V lost 8 bases to trimming and J lost 6 bases; unmatched junction nucleotides: 3. CDR1 is MNHEY, CDR2 SVGAGI, per germline. The length of the CDR3 is 12 residues. DNA of the CDR3: TGTGCCAGCCGACAGGGGGCTTCTGAAGCTTTCTTT. Protein: CASRQGASEAFF.

DNA of the CDR3: TGTGCCAGCAGTTACGGGACAGGCTTTCAGCCCCAGCATTTT. It is translated as CASSYGTGFQPQHF. V is TRBV6-6 and J is TRBJ1-5; 8 bases align to TRBD1. The ends lost 2 bases at V and 6 bases at J; junction bases unmatched: 3. The length of the CDR3 is 14 residues. Germline CDR1 is MNHNY and CDR2 is SVGAGI (reference sequence).

This clone was recorded only once. J is TRBJ2-1 and V is TRBV5-6; tentatively, D is TRBD1 (5 bases). With 2 bases removed from V and 0 bases from J, the gap between germline ends came to 12 bases. The CDR3 runs to 16 residues. The V gene's germline CDR1 is SGHDT and CDR2 YYEEEE. CDR3: CASSFMTVSSYNEQFF. Here the CDR3 DNA reads TGTGCCAGCAGCTTCATGACAGTGAGCTCCTACAATGAGCAGTTCTTC.

V usage is TRBV27 and J usage is TRBJ2-5; 9 bases align to TRBD2. Matching the DNA end better, TRBJ2-7 makes the J call doubtful. CDR1 is MNHEY and CDR2 is SMNVEV in the germline V gene (reference sequence). This CDR3 region has 14 residues. The CDR3 loop is CASSFSRGGYEQYF. The CDR3 DNA follows: TGTGCCAGCAGTTTTTCGCGGGGGGGCTACGAGCAGTACTTC.

This chain connects TRBV4-1 to TRBJ1-1; TRBD1 matches at 8 bases. Trimming removed 3 bases from V and 3 bases from J; junction bases left unmatched: 6. Per the germline V gene, CDR1 is MGHRA and CDR2 is YSYEKL. The CDR3 has 15 amino acids. The CDR3 region has the DNA TGCGCCAGCAGCCAGACCCCGGACAGGGACACTGAAGCTTTCTTT. Translated, it gives CASSQTPDRDTEAFF.

The chain is built from TRBV18 and TRBJ1-1; D might be TRBD1 (5 bases). Trimming removed 4 bases at V and 1 base at J, with 10 bases between. Germline CDR1 and CDR2: KGHSH and LQKENI. The CDR3 loop spans 14 amino acids. The CDR3 here is CASSRGGRNTEAFF. The CDR3 DNA follows: TGTGCCAGCTCACGTGGGGGGAGGAACACTGAAGCTTTCTTT.

The sample holds one count of this clone. V is TRBV29-1 and J is TRBJ2-5; 9 bases are shared with TRBD2. J was trimmed by 4 bases and V by 3 bases; bases with no gene match: 6. Germline V gene data show CDR1 as SQVTM and CDR2 as ANQGSEA. The CDR3 has 14 amino acids. CDR3 in DNA: TGCAGCGTTGACAAGCGGGGGGACTTAGAGACCCAGTACTTC. Encoded protein: CSVDKRGDLETQYF.

This clone was observed a single time. Other DNA sequences within the sample encode an identical CDR3. The CDR3 sequence: CASSLTRYNEQFF. The CDR3 DNA is TGTGCCAGCAGCTTAACAAGATACAATGAGCAGTTCTTC. This sequence joins TRBV7-3 and TRBJ2-1, with D unclear. CDR3 length equals 13 residues. From germline, CDR1 is SGHTA and CDR2 FQGTGA. Trimming took 0 bases from V and 4 from J, leaving 4 bases between them. Supplemented by reference TRBV7-3 and TRBJ2-1, the full variable domain reads GAGVSQTPSNKVTEKGKYVELRCDPISGHTALYWYRQSLGQGPEFLIYFQGTGAADDSGLPNDRFFAVRPEGSVSTLKIQRTERGDSAVYLCASSLTRYNEQFFGPGTRLTVL.

The chain combines TRBV6-1 with TRBJ1-5, with D possibly TRBD1 on 5 matching bases. There are 14 residues in the CDR3. The V gene lost 7 bases and the J gene lost 2 bases, with 12 bases spanning the gap. Germline V gene sequence: CDR1 MNHNS, CDR2 SASEGT. CDR3 in amino acids: CASTSREGNQPQHF. In nucleotides, the CDR3 is TGTGCCAGCACCAGCAGGGAGGGCAATCAGCCCCAGCATTTT.

The CDR3 reads CASSYSFDRPSYNSPLHF. For the CDR3, the DNA is TGTGCCAGCAGTTACTCCTTCGACAGGCCCTCCTATAATTCACCCCTCCACTTT. The chain is built from TRBV6-7 and TRBJ1-6, with D maybe TRBD1 (6 bases). TRBV6-7 is an open reading frame, and its role is uncertain. V was shortened by 0 bases and J by 0 bases, with 12 bases between the two germline ends. The CDR3 totals 18 residues.

The genes are TRBV18 and TRBJ1-5, with a tentative D call TRBD1 (5 bases). This CDR3 is built from 12 residues. V was shortened by 3 bases and J by 7 bases, with 7 bases between the two germline ends. The germline V gene has CDR1 KGHSH and CDR2 LQKENI. CDR3 sequence reads: CASSPGDQPQHF. The DNA of the CDR3 is TGTGCCAGCTCACCTGGGGACCAGCCCCAGCATTTT.

The chain combines TRBV5-1 with TRBJ2-5; D is possibly TRBD1 (5 bases). The CDR3 consists of 15 residues. CDR1 is SGHRS, CDR2 YFSETQ, per germline. Trimming stripped 0 bases from V and 1 base from J, with 10 bases between. The chain's CDR3 is CASSLGGALQETQYF. CDR3 coding DNA: TGCGCCAGCAGCTTGGGTGGGGCCCTCCAAGAGACCCAGTACTTC.

The chain uses TRBV7-2 and TRBJ2-3, with 8 positions matching TRBD2. Germline V gene data show CDR1 as SGHTA and CDR2 as FQGNSA. The trim removed 4 bases at V and 2 bases at J, leaving 8 bases unmatched. The CDR3 loop spans 16 amino acids. The CDR3 nucleotides read TGTGCCAGCAGCTGGAGCGGGGGCGGTGTCACAGATACGCAGTATTTT. It yields the protein CASSWSGGGVTDTQYF.

The chain is built from TRBV4-2 and TRBJ2-2; D gene unclear. V was trimmed by 2 bases and J by 2 bases, leaving 12 bases between them. Germline-derived CDR1 and CDR2 are LGHNA and YNFKEQ. The CDR3 runs to 16 residues. The CDR3 sequence: CASSQRAEPNTGELFF. The CDR3 DNA follows: TGTGCCAGCAGCCAAAGGGCCGAGCCTAACACCGGGGAGCTGTTTTTT.

A word on this clone: The sample has other DNA sequences that encode this CDR3 too. The chain has TRBV19 and TRBJ2-7; D unresolved. CDR1 is LNHDA, CDR2 SQIVND, per germline (reference sequence). The CDR3 is made up of 13 amino acids. V gave up 3 bases and J gave up 2 bases, with 8 bases separating them. CDR3 region: CASSISGPYEQYF. CDR3 nucleotides: TGTGCCAGTAGTATTTCGGGCCCCTACGAGCAGTACTTC.

V and J are TRBV9 and TRBJ1-2; 10 bases map to TRBD1. The V segment lost 4 bases and the J segment 4 bases; nucleotides outside the gene matches: 4. The CDR3 covers 14 residues. CDR1 and CDR2 from the germline V gene are SGDLS and YYNGEE. CDR3 residues: CASSQGQGGYGYTF. CDR3 in DNA: TGTGCCAGCAGCCAAGGACAGGGGGGCTATGGCTACACCTTC. The full variable domain, completed using reference TRBV9 and TRBJ1-2, is DSGVTQTPKHLITATGQRVTLRCSPRSGDLSVYWYQQSLDQGLQFLIQYYNGEERAKGNILERFSAQQFPDLHSELNLSSLELGDSALYFCASSQGQGGYGYTFGSGTRLTVV.

This clone was observed a single time. The chain has TRBV6-6 and TRBJ2-7; 9 positions agree with TRBD1. CDR1 is MNHNY and CDR2 is SVGAGI in the germline V gene (reference sequence). This CDR3 region has 14 residues. V was clipped by 5 bases and J by 3 bases; unmatched bases: 5. This CDR3 reads CASSTPGQGYEQYF. The CDR3 DNA sequence: TGTGCCAGCAGTACACCGGGACAGGGCTACGAGCAGTACTTC.

The chain is built from TRBV7-6 and TRBJ1-3, with a weak D call TRBD1 (6 bases). With 3 bases removed from V and 0 bases from J, the gap between germline ends came to 18 bases. The CDR3 totals 18 residues. CDR1 SGHVS and CDR2 FNYEAQ come from the germline V gene. DNA for the CDR3: TGTGCCAGCAGCTTCAGGGACACTGGCCTAAACTCTGGAAACACCATATATTTT. It codes for CASSFRDTGLNSGNTIYF.

The chain recombines TRBV4-2 with TRBJ1-2, with 7 bases fitting TRBD1. Germline CDR1 is LGHNA and CDR2 is YNFKEQ. The CDR3 totals 16 residues. J lost 5 bases, V lost 4 bases, and 13 bases had no gene match. The CDR3 DNA reads TGTGCCAGCAGCCTACCAAAAGGCCAGGGGGATTATGGCTACACCTTC. Protein sequence: CASSLPKGQGDYGYTF.

This clone was counted a single time. The V gene is TRBV6-5, the J gene TRBJ1-1, with a weak D call TRBD1 (6 bases). The germline CDR1 and CDR2 sequences are MNHEY and SVGAGI. Trimming shortened V by 1 base and J by 4 bases, and 13 bases separated the two germline ends. This CDR3 contains 15 residues. CDR3 DNA: TGTGCCAGCAGTTACTTCTCACAGGGAACCACTGAAGCTTTCTTT. Residues: CASSYFSQGTTEAFF.

This clone was found a few times. V usage is TRBV7-9 and J usage is TRBJ1-5, with 7 bases matching TRBD1. CDR1 and CDR2 (germline): SEHNR, FQNEAQ (reference sequence). Trimming at V came to 0 bases and at J to 2 bases, leaving 1 base not matched to a gene. The CDR3 extends over 15 amino acids. This chain's CDR3 is CASSLAGGGNQPQHF. CDR3 bases: TGTGCCAGCAGCTTAGCAGGGGGCGGCAATCAGCCCCAGCATTTT. The complete variable domain, with remaining parts taken from reference TRBV7-9 and TRBJ1-5, reads DTGVSQNPRHKITKRGQNVTFRCDPISEHNRLYWYRQTLGQGPEFLTYFQNEAQLEKSRLLSDRFSAERPKGSFSTLEIQRTEQGDSAMYLCASSLAGGGNQPQHFGDGTRLSIL.

The rearrangement links TRBV6-1 to TRBJ1-1; possible D gene TRBD1, 5 bases. The CDR3 runs to 15 residues. The V and J ends lost 5 bases and 1 base respectively, with 14 bases between them. Germline V gives CDR1 MNHNS, CDR2 SASEGT. The CDR3 DNA reads TGTGCCAGCAGTCGAGGCGGGACTAGGAACACTGAAGCTTTCTTT. Protein sequence: CASSRGGTRNTEAFF.

In DNA form, the CDR3 reads TGTGCCAGCAGCTTAGCACAGGGGAGTTTTCTCGAGCAGTACTTC. This translates into CASSLAQGSFLEQYF. The rearrangement links TRBV11-1 to TRBJ2-7; 7 bases line up with TRBD1. V lost 0 bases to trimming and J lost 6 bases; unmatched junction nucleotides: 8. Germline values: CDR1 SGHAT, CDR2 FQDESV (reference sequence). There are 15 residues in the CDR3.

The chain joins TRBV20-1 to TRBJ2-3; no firm D call. V lost 8 bases and J 5 bases, leaving 5 bases between the germline ends. From germline, CDR1 is DFQATT and CDR2 SNEGSKA (reference sequence). The CDR3 is 9 residues long. The CDR3 is CSLRDTQYF. The CDR3 DNA sequence: TGCAGTCTGAGAGATACGCAGTATTTT.

The V gene is TRBV2, the J gene TRBJ1-4; D remains unclear. The CDR3 is 18 amino acids. V lost 7 bases and J 6 bases, leaving 27 bases between the germline ends. Germline V gene sequence: CDR1 SNHLY, CDR2 FYNNEI. CDR3 bases: TGTGCCAGCATGAACGACATTGAACGGATTAAGGCGGATGAAAAACTGTTTTTT. Translating gives CASMNDIERIKADEKLFF.

This chain uses TRBV7-8 with TRBJ1-4; D gene uncertain. CDR3 length: 15 residues. V was trimmed by 1 base and J by 8 bases, leaving 14 bases between them. Germline loops: CDR1 SGHVS, CDR2 FQNEAQ. CDR3 sequence: CASSLGWRDEEKLFF. In nucleotides, the CDR3 is TGTGCCAGCAGCTTAGGTTGGAGGGATGAAGAAAAACTGTTTTTT. The complete variable domain, with remaining parts taken from reference TRBV7-8 and TRBJ1-4, reads GAGVSQSPRYKVAKRGQDVALRCDPISGHVSLFWYQQALGQGPEFLTYFQNEAQLDKSGLPSDRFFAERPEGSVSTLKIQRTQQEDSAVYLCASSLGWRDEEKLFFGSGTQLSVL.

This sequence joins TRBV27 and TRBJ2-5; D not certain. This CDR3 has 15 residues. V lost 6 bases and J 0 bases, leaving 14 bases between the germline ends. Germline V lookup: CDR1 MNHEY, CDR2 SMNVEV (reference sequence). The chain's CDR3 is CASSQRRSHQETQYF. CDR3 nucleotides: TGTGCCAGCAGCCAGCGACGGTCCCACCAAGAGACCCAGTACTTC.

This clone was recorded only once. This rearrangement joins TRBV5-1 to TRBJ2-3; 10 nucleotides agree with TRBD1. The ends lost 2 bases at V and 2 bases at J; junction bases unmatched: 2. The germline gives CDR1 SGHRS, CDR2 YFSETQ. The CDR3 is made up of 15 amino acids. The CDR3 reads CASSFGTGATDTQYF. CDR3 coding DNA: TGCGCCAGCAGCTTCGGGACAGGGGCCACAGATACGCAGTATTTT. The complete variable domain, with remaining parts taken from reference TRBV5-1 and TRBJ2-3, reads KAGVTQTPRYLIKTRGQQVTLSCSPISGHRSVSWYQQTPGQGLQFLFEYFSETQRNKGNFPGRFSGRQFSNSRSEMNVSTLELGDSALYLCASSFGTGATDTQYFGPGTRLTVL.